This TCR beta chain was sequenced in a study of beta chain features in type 1 diabetes. About the study: Investigators examined some 100,000,000 sorted cells across all samples. Whole-study findings and limits: At VDJ recombination sites, type 1 diabetes patients had fewer insertions and more deleted nucleotides. Within each of all four CD4+ subsets, Type 1 diabetes patients had TCRB CDR3s that were moderately but significantly shorter. The similarity of naive, central memory and Treg TCRB repertoires appeared greater among patients than among healthy donors. cDNA sequencing could over-represent cells with high TCR expression.

What was sequenced were expressed TCRB transcripts, since all of the isolated RNA had been reverse transcribed. Assay: immunoSEQ multiplex PCR; the TCRdb copy retains only in-frame clones and omits some. The data show a few hundred thousand clones, 14% seen once. This clone was counted a few times. Its target is not known. V shed 3 bases and J 4 bases; nucleotides not matched to a gene: 6. The CDR3 has 15 amino acids. Germline CDR1 MGHDK, CDR2 SYGVNS. This sequence was found in a man aged 25-40 years with type 1 diabetes. Sequenced input: naive CD4+ T cells from blood. V is TRBV25-1 and J is TRBJ2-7; 10 bases line up with TRBD2. The CDR3 here is CASSDLTSGVYEQYF. The DNA of the CDR3 is TGTGCCAGCAGTGACCTTACTAGCGGGGTTTACGAGCAGTACTTC.